This T cell receptor beta chain was captured by sequencing in a study of T cells in Graves' hyperthyroidism and ophthalmopathy (dated by TCRdb to the late 2010s). Turning to the overall study: Peripheral blood samples were taken at initial diagnosis, before any treatment was given. To identify TCR V-J signatures that set the groups apart, the researchers used a discovery cohort of about a hundred patients, made up of some 41 with Graves' ophthalmopathy and approximately 57 with stable Graves' hyperthyroidism. Whether ophthalmopathy could be predicted prospectively was tested in an independent validation cohort made up of 18 to 20 hyperthyroidism patients plus 17 patients who later progressed to ophthalmopathy. For training and testing, the 100 or so patients in the discovery cohort were randomly divided in a 7:3 ratio. In about six Graves' hyperthyroidism patients, the study also compared T-cell repertoires from thyroid tissue with T-cell repertoires from blood. Once sampling was done, hyperthyroidism patients were given methimazole at a starting dose of 30 mg daily, whereas ophthalmopathy patients were given high-dose intravenous methylprednisolone. The paper describes TCR Vbeta CDR3 sequencing of 120 to 150 peripheral blood samples, made up of about 41 ophthalmopathy patients, over 70 hyperthyroidism patients and roughly 17 progressor patients.

V was cut back by 0 bases and J by 5 bases, leaving a gap of 7 bases between them. The germline V gene (reference sequence) provides CDR1 LGHDT and CDR2 YNNKEL. Spanning cysteine to phenylalanine, the CDR3 consists of 13 amino acids. The CDR3 DNA has 39 bases and is translated from base 1. The TCR beta CDR3 regions were amplified from RNA transcripts. The TCR CDR3 was subjected to a first round of RT-PCR using the HTBI primer set and the Qiagen OneStep RT-PCR kit. Libraries were constructed in a second round of multiplex PCR, after which size selection and purification were carried out. Paired-end sequencing of the libraries was performed with 100 bp reads on an Illumina HiSeq2000. From the authors' description of their analysis: SOAPnuke was used to process the raw data, with reads discarded if the reads contained adapters or uncalled bases, had a mean Phred below 15, or lacked an exact constant-primer or identifier match. COPE v1.2.5 was used to merge the high-quality paired reads, and each unique nucleotide sequence was defined as a clonotype. MiTCR v1.1 was used to align clonotypes to the IMGT TRBV, TRBD and TRBJ reference segments. Only V-J combinations with frequency above 0.0001, covering about 99% of repertoires, were analysed. The TCS score was defined as F50 (clonal expansion) divided by E x V (chaos), with BLOSUM62-based TCRdist calculated between CDR3 peptides within each V-J. Welch's t-statistics and random forest reduced roughly 540 V-J features to 13, which were used in a naive Bayes classifier (R e1071). TCRdb reprocessed the public reads (quality trimming at Q25 with fastp, clone calling with MiXCR) and kept in-frame beta chains. Rows merge per CDR3 protein into single entries with the most common DNA and genes. TCRdb's processing, not the authors', yielded these V and J calls. The sample yields around 300,000 distinct CDR3 sequences; roughly 15% were counted once. The leading ten clones occupy around 31% of the sample.

This clonotype has a count of ten or more. Its antigen is unknown. Base qualities were left out, and no much larger clone turns up one base away. The hyperthyroidism patients were between 18 and 65 years old and newly diagnosed, with a disease duration of less than 2 months. Patients with uncontrolled infections, other autoimmune diseases, pregnancy or lactation were excluded. Diagnoses relied on clinical symptoms, serum thyroxine and TRAb, thyroid ultrasound and orbital computed tomography. Blood from progressor patients was collected at the time of first diagnosis with hyperthyroidism, before any ophthalmopathy symptoms had appeared. Ficoll-Paque density gradient centrifugation was used to isolate PBMCs from under 11 ml of fresh peripheral blood. Progressor patients were initially diagnosed with Graves' hyperthyroidism and developed ophthalmopathy during follow-up. Total RNA was extracted using Trizol reagent, and RNA quality was assessed on an Agilent 2100 Bioanalyzer.

What the study reported, not specific to this receptor: In cross-validation, a model built on a 13 V-J signature told ophthalmopathy apart from stable hyperthyroidism with approximately 90% sensitivity and roughly 81% specificity, and in testing the same model reached 80%/75%. Most expanded thyroid clonotypes (frequency above 0.001) were also detected in blood, a finding suggesting that blood repertoires may reflect thyroid immune responses. In validation, the model predicted progression to ophthalmopathy a median of roughly 6.2 months before onset, with over 60% sensitivity and nearly 75% specificity. No statistical method was used to fix the sample size in advance, and group allocation was not hidden from the investigators.

The TCR comes from a woman aged 45-60 years with Graves' hyperthyroidism that later progressed to Graves' ophthalmopathy. The sequenced sample consisted of blood. The chain couples TRBV3-1 to TRBJ1-1, and the D gene may be TRBD1, 5 bases matching. The base sequence is TGTGCCAGCAGCCAAGAGGGGGGGACTGAAGCTTTCTTT. Translation gives CASSQEGGTEAFF.